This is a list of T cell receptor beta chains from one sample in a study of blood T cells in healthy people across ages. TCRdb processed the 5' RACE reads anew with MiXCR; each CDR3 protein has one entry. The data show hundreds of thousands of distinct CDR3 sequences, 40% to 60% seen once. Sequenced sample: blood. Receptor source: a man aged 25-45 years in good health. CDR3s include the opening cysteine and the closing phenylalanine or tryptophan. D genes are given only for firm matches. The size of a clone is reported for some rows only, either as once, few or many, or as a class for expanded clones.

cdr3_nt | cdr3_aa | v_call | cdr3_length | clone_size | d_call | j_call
TGTGCCAGCAGTTGGACTAGCGGGGGGGAGACAGATACGCAGTATTTT | CASSWTSGGETDTQYF | TRBV21-1 | 16 | once | - | TRBJ2-3
TGTGCCAGCAGATTAGGGCTGTCCGGGATCTCCTACAATGAGCAGTTCTTC | CASRLGLSGISYNEQFF | TRBV12-3/TRBV12-4 | 17 | - | - | TRBJ2-1
TGTGCCAGCAGCCAAATGGAGACCCAGTACTTC | CASSQMETQYF | TRBV4-2 | 11 | few | - | TRBJ2-5
TGCGCCAGCAGCCCAGGACAGGGAGATTCACCCCTCCACTTT | CASSPGQGDSPLHF | TRBV5-1 | 14 | - | TRBD1 | TRBJ1-6
TGTGCCAGCAGTTCACCAGGGGGTACGCACACGGATGAGCAGTTCTTC | CASSSPGGTHTDEQFF | TRBV28 | 16 | many | TRBD1 | TRBJ2-1
TGTGCCTGGTCGGCAGGGGGCCACGAGCAGTACTTC | CAWSAGGHEQYF | TRBV30 | 12 | - | TRBD1 | TRBJ2-7
TGTGCCAGCTATCCCGCGGGGGGGAAAAGAGAGACCCAGTACTTC | CASYPAGGKRETQYF | TRBV27 | 15 | - | TRBD2 | TRBJ2-5
TGTGCCAGCAGTCGACAGGGAAGAGGGGATAGCAATCAGCCCCAGCATTTT | CASSRQGRGDSNQPQHF | TRBV6-1 | 17 | - | TRBD1 | TRBJ1-5
TGTGCCATCAGCCAAGACGTTAATCAGCCCCAGCATTTT | CAISQDVNQPQHF | TRBV10-3 | 13 | - | - | TRBJ1-5
TGTGCCAGCAGTTACGGTGGAGACTCCTACGAGCAGTACTTC | CASSYGGDSYEQYF | TRBV6-5 | 14 | - | - | TRBJ2-7
TGTGCCAGCAGTGAAGCGCTTTTGTACGGCTACGAGCAGTACTTC | CASSEALLYGYEQYF | TRBV2 | 15 | - | - | TRBJ2-7
TGTGCCAGCAGTACACAGGGGGTCAGAGCAGATACGCAGTATTTT | CASSTQGVRADTQYF | TRBV12-3/TRBV12-4 | 15 | - | TRBD1 | TRBJ2-3
TGTGCCAGTAACAGGGGGACGAACCCATCACTTAATACGCAGTATTTT | CASNRGTNPSLNTQYF | TRBV27 | 16 | - | TRBD1 | TRBJ2-3
TGTGCCAGCAGTTTTGAGGGGACAGGTTATTACAATGAGCAGTTCTTC | CASSFEGTGYYNEQFF | TRBV27 | 16 | few | TRBD1 | TRBJ2-1
TGTGCCAGCAGTGAAAAGCCTGGCCCTAGCACAGATACGCAGTATTTT | CASSEKPGPSTDTQYF | TRBV6-1 | 16 | few | - | TRBJ2-3
TGTGCCAGCACCGGCGGGACAGCGAACACTGAAGCTTTCTTT | CASTGGTANTEAFF | TRBV12-3/TRBV12-4 | 14 | few | TRBD1 | TRBJ1-1
TGCAGCGTTGAAGTAGGTCGAGGAGTCTCTGGGGCCAACGTCCTGACTTTC | CSVEVGRGVSGANVLTF | TRBV29-1 | 17 | few | - | TRBJ2-6
TGCAGTGCTAGAGTCTCTCCCGGGGAGCTGTTTTTT | CSARVSPGELFF | TRBV20-1 | 12 | - | - | TRBJ2-2
TGCAGTGCTACCCCGAACAGGGAAGCTTTCTTT | CSATPNREAFF | TRBV20-1 | 11 | few | - | TRBJ1-1
TGTGCCAGCAGTTACTGGGCCCACTCTGGGGCCAACGTCCTGACTTTC | CASSYWAHSGANVLTF | TRBV6-2/TRBV6-3 | 16 | few | - | TRBJ2-6
TGTGCCATCAGTGATGCGGGACAGTCCTACGAGCAGTACTTC | CAISDAGQSYEQYF | TRBV10-3 | 14 | - | - | TRBJ2-7
TGTGCCAGCAGCCCCCGAGGAGGTGAGGGTGAGCAGTTCTTC | CASSPRGGEGEQFF | TRBV6-5 | 14 | few | - | TRBJ2-1
TGCAGTGCTAGAGTGGGAACTAATGAAAAACTGTTTTTT | CSARVGTNEKLFF | TRBV20-1 | 13 | - | - | TRBJ1-4
TGCGCCAGCAGTCAATTGGGGGACAGGAGCACAGATACGCAGTATTTT | CASSQLGDRSTDTQYF | TRBV23-1 | 16 | few | TRBD1 | TRBJ2-3
TGCAGCGTTGAAAGCGCTAGCGGGGGCTACGAGCAGTACTTC | CSVESASGGYEQYF | TRBV29-1 | 14 | many | TRBD2 | TRBJ2-7
TGCGCCAGCAGGGGCTCCTATAGCACAGATATGCAGTATTTT | CASRGSYSTDMQYF | TRBV4-1 | 14 | few | - | TRBJ2-3
TGTGCCAGCAGCTTAGTCGCTAGCGGGGGGCTATTAAATGAGCAGTTCTTC | CASSLVASGGLLNEQFF | TRBV7-2 | 17 | - | TRBD2 | TRBJ2-1
TGCAGCGTTGAACAAGGGGGCGGCCAGTACTTC | CSVEQGGGQYF | TRBV29-1 | 11 | - | TRBD1 | TRBJ2-7
TGTGCCAGCAGGGAGCGGCCAACCTACGAGCAGTACTTC | CASRERPTYEQYF | TRBV27 | 13 | - | - | TRBJ2-7
TGTGCCAGCAGTGAAGGACCCGGGACTATCCTCTACAATGAGCAGTTCTTC | CASSEGPGTILYNEQFF | TRBV2 | 17 | few | TRBD2 | TRBJ2-1
TGTGCCAGCAGTCCCCCAGGCCTCACAGATACGCAGTATTTT | CASSPPGLTDTQYF | TRBV12-3/TRBV12-4 | 14 | many | - | TRBJ2-3
TGTGCCTGGAGTCCACCAACTAGCGGGGGGCCAGATACGCAGTATTTT | CAWSPPTSGGPDTQYF | TRBV30 | 16 | - | TRBD2 | TRBJ2-3
TGTGCCAGCAGCCCACGAGGGGCGTTAAGCACTGAAGCTTTCTTT | CASSPRGALSTEAFF | TRBV7-9 | 15 | - | - | TRBJ1-1
TGTGCCAGCGGCAGTAGCTCCTACAATGAGCAGTTCTTC | CASGSSSYNEQFF | TRBV7-9 | 13 | few | - | TRBJ2-1
TGTGCCAGCAGTTACTCGACCGGGGGTGGCGATACGCAGTATTTT | CASSYSTGGGDTQYF | TRBV6-5 | 15 | - | - | TRBJ2-3